Listed here are 19 T cell receptor beta chains from one sample, sequenced in a study of response to subunit inactivated influenza vaccine. TCRdb reprocessed the RT-PCR reads via MiXCR and lists one record per CDR3 protein. The sample shows about 700,000 distinct CDR3 sequences, approximately 14% of them seen only once. The source was PBMCs from blood, collected approximately 13 days after vaccination. These receptor sequences come from a man in his fifties who received an inactivated influenza vaccine.

This clonotype has only a few counts. The gene calls are TRBV6-1 and TRBJ2-5, with TRBD2 matching over 11 bases. The V and J ends lost 3 bases and 1 base, in that order; junction bases with no gene match: 10. The CDR3 extends over 18 amino acids. Germline CDR1 and CDR2: MNHNS and SASEGT. CDR3 loop: CASSEGTSGMSPQETQYF. In DNA form, the CDR3 reads TGTGCCAGCAGTGAGGGGACTAGCGGAATGAGCCCCCAAGAGACCCAGTACTTC.

This sequence joins TRBV15 and TRBJ2-5; D is undetermined. CDR1 LNHNV and CDR2 YYDKDF come from the germline V gene (reference sequence). This CDR3 spans 11 amino acids. Trimming stripped 4 bases from V and 5 bases from J, with 5 bases between. The CDR3 DNA is TGTGCCACCAGCACCGTGGAGACCCAGTACTTC. It translates to CATSTVETQYF.

This clonotype was detected many times. The chain couples TRBV16 to TRBJ2-1; TRBD2 aligns across 8 bases. The V segment lost 1 base and the J segment 8 bases; nucleotides outside the gene matches: 4. This CDR3 has 14 amino acids. Germline loops: CDR1 KGHSY, CDR2 FQNENV. Written as DNA, the CDR3 is TGTGCCAGCAGCCAATTCGGGGGGGCCTATGAGCAGTTCTTC. It is translated as CASSQFGGAYEQFF.

This clonotype came up a few times. This CDR3 is CASSLDPGGYYKFF. DNA of the CDR3: TGTGCCAGCAGCTTAGATCCCGGGGGGTATTATAAGTTCTTC. V gene TRBV7-2 combines with J gene TRBJ2-1, with 7 bases fitting TRBD2. The germline V gene encodes CDR1 SGHTA and CDR2 FQGNSA. CDR3 length: 14 amino acids. With V trimmed by 1 base and J by 14 bases, 11 bases remained unmatched. The entire variable domain, with the rest obtained from reference TRBV7-2 and TRBJ2-1, is as follows: GAGVSQSPSNKVTEKGKDVELRCDPISGHTALYWYRQSLGQGLEFLIYFQGNSAPDKSGLPSDRFSAERTGGSVSTLTIQRTQQEDSAVYLCASSLDPGGYYKFFGPGTRLTVL.

This CDR3 is CSARAGTGAVNEQFF. As DNA, the CDR3 is TGCAGTGCTAGAGCTGGGACAGGGGCGGTCAATGAGCAGTTCTTC. This chain connects TRBV20-1 to TRBJ2-1; 10 bases agree with TRBD1. The CDR3 has 15 amino acids. Germline CDR1 is DFQATT and CDR2 is SNEGSKA (reference sequence). The V gene end was trimmed by 1 base and the J gene end by 6 bases; junction bases not matched to a gene: 6.

The chain uses TRBV20-1 and TRBJ2-1; D remains unclear. V was cut by 7 bases and J by 2 bases, with 12 bases left in between. The CDR3 loop spans 13 amino acids. CDR1 and CDR2 from the germline V gene are DFQATT and SNEGSKA (reference sequence). CDR3 DNA: TGCAGTGGGTTGAGGTACACCTACAATGAGCAGTTCTTC. The encoded protein is CSGLRYTYNEQFF.

This clonotype came up a few times. The chain has TRBV15 and TRBJ2-2; D possibly corresponds to TRBD1 (5 bases). Trimming took off 0 bases at V and 8 bases at J, with 13 bases between the two ends. Germline CDR1 and CDR2: LNHNV and YYDKDF (reference sequence). The CDR3 runs 15 residues. This CDR3 is CATSRDIFRAGELFF. CDR3 coding DNA: TGTGCCACCAGCAGAGATATTTTCAGGGCTGGGGAGCTGTTTTTT.

V and J are TRBV18 and TRBJ2-6; D is perhaps TRBD2 (5 bases). Deletions cut 2 bases from V and 4 bases from J, with 9 bases between. The CDR3 has 15 residues. Germline assignment: CDR1 KGHSH and CDR2 LQKENI. The CDR3 loop reads CASSPTWEGANVLTF. CDR3 sequence (DNA): TGTGCCAGCTCACCAACATGGGAGGGGGCCAACGTCCTGACTTTC.

This chain joins TRBV5-1 and TRBJ2-1; no reliable D call. With 0 bases removed from V and 2 bases from J, the gap between germline ends came to 9 bases. The CDR3 runs to 15 residues. Germline V gene data show CDR1 as SGHRS and CDR2 as YFSETQ. DNA of the CDR3: TGCGCCAGCAGCTTGGGGCCTACGGCCTACAATGAGCAGTTCTTC. Translated, it gives CASSLGPTAYNEQFF.

This clonotype turned up a few times. The rearrangement links TRBV7-2 to TRBJ2-5, with 9 nucleotides matching TRBD1. Losses at the gene ends were 4 bases for V and 10 bases for J; bases not matched to a gene: 7. The germline CDR1 and CDR2 sequences are SGHTA and FQGNSA. The CDR3 contains 13 residues. The CDR3 bases are TGTGCCAGCAGCTCAAGTGGGGACAGGGACCAGTACTTC. Translated: CASSSSGDRDQYF.

The rearrangement uses TRBV7-9 and TRBJ1-2; D might be TRBD1 (5 bases). Between the trimmed V and J ends, which lost 5 bases and 3 bases, there was a span of 10 bases. The CDR3 totals 13 residues. Germline V CDR1 and CDR2: SEHNR, FQNEAQ (reference sequence). The chain's CDR3 is CASSPQDDYGYTF. CDR3 DNA: TGTGCCAGCAGCCCACAGGATGACTATGGCTACACCTTC.

V usage is TRBV7-2 and J usage is TRBJ2-3; TRBD2 is a possible D gene (7 bases). V lost 0 bases, J lost 1 base, and 14 bases lay in between. Looked up from germline, CDR1 is SGHTA and CDR2 is FQGNSA. The CDR3 totals 17 residues. The chain's CDR3 is CASSLAWGGLGTDTQYF. CDR3 nucleotide sequence: TGTGCCAGCAGCTTAGCGTGGGGGGGGCTGGGCACAGATACGCAGTATTTT.

This clonotype came up a few times. This chain links TRBV7-2 with TRBJ1-6; no definite D call. The CDR3 length is 15 residues. Germline CDR1 is SGHTA and CDR2 is FQGNSA. Trimming took off 5 bases at V and 7 bases at J, with 15 bases between the two ends. CDR3 region: CASSRSWGGNSPLHF. CDR3 nucleotides: TGTGCCAGCAGCCGCAGCTGGGGAGGGAATTCACCCCTCCACTTT. Filled out from reference TRBV7-2 and TRBJ1-6, the complete variable domain reads GAGVSQSPSNKVTEKGKDVELRCDPISGHTALYWYRQSLGQGLEFLIYFQGNSAPDKSGLPSDRFSAERTGGSVSTLTIQRTQQEDSAVYLCASSRSWGGNSPLHFGNGTRLTVT.

The gene calls are TRBV20-1 and TRBJ1-5; no firm D call. Germline CDR1 and CDR2: DFQATT and SNEGSKA (reference sequence). V was shortened by 6 bases and J by 2 bases, with 8 bases between the two germline ends. The CDR3 loop spans 12 amino acids. The CDR3 sequence is CSASWGNQPQHF. The CDR3 nucleotides are TGCAGTGCCAGTTGGGGCAATCAGCCCCAGCATTTT.

This clonotype was detected only a few times. The V and J genes are TRBV2 and TRBJ2-1; TRBD2 agrees at 9 bases. The CDR3 is 15 amino acids. Unmatched junction bases numbered 7, after V lost 6 bases and J lost 4 bases. Germline V gives CDR1 SNHLY, CDR2 FYNNEI. CDR3 loop: CASSPGGGGYNEQFF. CDR3 nucleotide sequence: TGTGCCAGCAGCCCAGGCGGGGGGGGATACAATGAGCAGTTCTTC.

The V gene is TRBV27, the J gene TRBJ1-1; 7 bases map to TRBD1. V lost 7 bases to trimming and J lost 0 bases; unmatched junction nucleotides: 2. Germline CDR1 and CDR2: MNHEY and SMNVEV (reference sequence). The length of the CDR3 is 13 residues. The CDR3 coding sequence is TGTGCCAGCATAGGGGGCTTGAACACTGAAGCTTTCTTT. Residues: CASIGGLNTEAFF.

CDR3 loop: CSATISGGVTDTQYF. The DNA for the CDR3 is TGCAGTGCAACCATTAGCGGGGGGGTTACAGATACGCAGTATTTT. The chain uses TRBV20-1 and TRBJ2-3; TRBD2 agrees at 11 bases. This CDR3 is 15 amino acids long. V lost 6 bases to trimming and J lost 3 bases; unmatched junction nucleotides: 8. CDR1 and CDR2 from the germline V gene are DFQATT and SNEGSKA (reference sequence).

This clonotype was counted only a few times. The chain links TRBV20-1 to TRBJ2-5; 12 nucleotides line up with TRBD2. Unmatched junction bases numbered 8, after V lost 2 bases and J lost 10 bases. The CDR3 sequence is 14 residues long. From germline, CDR1 is DFQATT and CDR2 SNEGSKA (reference sequence). As DNA, the CDR3 is TGCAGTGCTAGATCGGGACTAGCGGGTAGTTACCAGTACTTC. Amino acids: CSARSGLAGSYQYF.

This chain links TRBV6-6 with TRBJ1-1; no clear D. Germline V CDR1 and CDR2: MNHNY, SVGAGI (reference sequence). Trimming pared 10 bases from V and 1 base from J, leaving 10 bases between. This CDR3 comprises 12 residues. The CDR3 loop reads CATGLRNTEAFF. As DNA, the CDR3 is TGTGCCACGGGGTTGCGGAACACTGAAGCTTTCTTT.